This T cell receptor (beta chain) was identified during a study of blood T cell repertoires in COVID-19. Study background: Spain, Italy and the United States supplied samples that represented acute and convalescent COVID-19.

Trimming left V 5 bases short and J 9 bases short, with 20 bases between. This CDR3 contains 16 residues. Germline CDR1 reads MDHEN; CDR2 reads SYDVKM. Using immunoSEQ multiplex PCR, the repertoire was profiled, and TCRdb retains in-frame clones only, with some absent. Of around 250,000 clones detected, around 82% appear once; the ten largest clones hold approximately 6%. Source material: peripheral blood. The J gene is TRBJ1-6, the V gene TRBV28; weak D call: TRBD1 (6 bases). The source of this sequence is a man aged 80 or over with acute or convalescent COVID-19. The DNA of the CDR3 is TGTGCCAGCAGTCCTCGAGGGGGGGCCAGGGGTTCACCCCTCCACTTT. This translates into CASSPRGGARGSPLHF.